This paragraph covers one TCR beta chain sequence. The data originate from a study of cytomegalovirus exposure and HLA in healthy donors. Both 60 Vbeta primers and 13 Jbeta primers went into the PCR. Produced via immunoSEQ multiplex PCR; TCRdb's table is partial and in-frame only. The table includes 150,000 to 200,000 clones, about 72% detected once. The CDR3 spans 16 residues. Germline values: CDR1 SEHNR, CDR2 FQNEAQ (reference sequence). After removal of 1 base from V and 4 bases from J, the junction contained 7 bases not matched to a gene. V usage is TRBV7-9 and J usage is TRBJ2-7, with 10 bases that match TRBD1. The TCR originated in a human donor in good health. Sequenced material: PBMCs. CDR3 protein: CASSLGGQGLNYEQYF. For the CDR3, the DNA is TGTGCCAGCAGCTTAGGGGGACAGGGGTTAAATTACGAGCAGTACTTC.